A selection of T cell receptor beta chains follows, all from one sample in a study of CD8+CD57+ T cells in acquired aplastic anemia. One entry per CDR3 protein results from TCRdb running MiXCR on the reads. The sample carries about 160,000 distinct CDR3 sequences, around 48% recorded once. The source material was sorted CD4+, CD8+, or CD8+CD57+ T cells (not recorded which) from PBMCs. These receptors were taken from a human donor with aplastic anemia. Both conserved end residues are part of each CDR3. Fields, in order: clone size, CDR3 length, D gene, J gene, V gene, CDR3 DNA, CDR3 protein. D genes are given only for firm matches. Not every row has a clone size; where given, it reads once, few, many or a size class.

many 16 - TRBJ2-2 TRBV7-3 TGTGCCAGCAGCTTAAACGCAGGGCGGGACACCGGGGAGCTGTTTTTT CASSLNAGRDTGELFF
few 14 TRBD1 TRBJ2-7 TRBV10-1 TGCGCCAGCAGTGAGGGAGGACAGGTAGGGGAGCAGTACTTC CASSEGGQVGEQYF
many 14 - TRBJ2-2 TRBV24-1 TGTGCCACCAGAAACAGGGCCAACACCGGGGAGCTGTTTTTT CATRNRANTGELFF
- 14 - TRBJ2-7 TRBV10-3 TGTGCCATCAGACAGGGGCGAGTTGCGGGGGAGCAGTACTTC CAIRQGRVAGEQYF
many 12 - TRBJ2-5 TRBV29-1 TGCAGCGTTGACTCCGGAATGGAGACCCAGTACTTC CSVDSGMETQYF
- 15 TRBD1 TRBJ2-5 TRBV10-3 TGTGCCATCGCTCAGGGGGTAAAACCAGGGGAGACCCAGTACTTC CAIAQGVKPGETQYF
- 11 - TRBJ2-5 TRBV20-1 TGCAGTGGGACCGGAGAAGAGACCCAGTACTTC CSGTGEETQYF
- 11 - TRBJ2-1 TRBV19 TGTGCCAGTAGTATAGGCCCCGAGCAGTTCTTC CASSIGPEQFF
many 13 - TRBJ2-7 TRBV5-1 TGCGCCAGCAGCTTGGGACAGAACAACGAGCAGTACTTC CASSLGQNNEQYF
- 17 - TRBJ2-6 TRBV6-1 TGTGCCAGTTGTGACGGGACGAAAGGCGCTGGGGCCAACGTCCTGACTTTC CASCDGTKGAGANVLTF
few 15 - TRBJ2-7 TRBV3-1 TGTGCCAGCAGCCGCCGTAACTCCCCCTCCTACGAGCAGTACTTC CASSRRNSPSYEQYF
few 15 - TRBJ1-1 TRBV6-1 TGTGCCAGCAGTGAGGGGGACTCCCGGTCCACTGAAGCTTTCTTT CASSEGDSRSTEAFF
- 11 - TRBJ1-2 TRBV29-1 TGCATCGTAAAGTGGGAGGTCGGCTACACCTTC CIVKWEVGYTF
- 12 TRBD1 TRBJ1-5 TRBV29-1 TGCAGCGGAGGACAGGTTGGACAGCCCCAGCATTTT CSGGQVGQPQHF
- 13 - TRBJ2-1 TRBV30 TGTGCCTGGTCTGAGGGGACCAGCAATGAGCAGTTCTTC CAWSEGTSNEQFF
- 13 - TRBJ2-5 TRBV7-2 TGTGCCAGCAGCTATCGATTTCTAGAGACCCAGTACTTC CASSYRFLETQYF
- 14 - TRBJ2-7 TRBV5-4 TGTGCCAGCAGCTCCGACATATCGTCCTACGAGCAGTACTTC CASSSDISSYEQYF
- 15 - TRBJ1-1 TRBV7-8 TGTGCCAGCAGCTTACAGGGTACGGGGGTCACTGAAGCTTTCTTT CASSLQGTGVTEAFF
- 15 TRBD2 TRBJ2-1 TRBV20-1 TGCAGTGCTAGCAGGACTAGCGGATCCTACAATGAGCAGTTCTTC CSASRTSGSYNEQFF
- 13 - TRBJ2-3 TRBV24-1 TGTGCCACCAGTGATCTTGGCACAGATACGCAGTATTTT CATSDLGTDTQYF
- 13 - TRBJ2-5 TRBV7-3 TGTGCCAGCAGCTCGAGGACCGAAGAGACCCAGTACTTC CASSSRTEETQYF
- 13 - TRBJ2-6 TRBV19 TGTGCCAGTAGTATAGGGACAGCCAACGTCCTGACTTTC CASSIGTANVLTF
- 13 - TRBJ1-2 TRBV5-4 TGTGCCAGCAGCGGCCGCACAAACTATGGCTACACCTTC CASSGRTNYGYTF
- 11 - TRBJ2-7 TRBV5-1 TGCGCCAGCAGCTCGACCTACGAGCAGTACTTC CASSSTYEQYF
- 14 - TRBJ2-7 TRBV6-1 TGTGCCGGCAGTGGCTGGGGCAGCAACTACGAGCAGTACTTC CAGSGWGSNYEQYF
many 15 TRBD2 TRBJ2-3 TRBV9 TGTGCCAGCAGCGTCCTCCGGGCGGGAGGAGATACGCAGTATTTT CASSVLRAGGDTQYF
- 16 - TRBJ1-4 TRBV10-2 TGCGCCAGCAGTGGAACGTTCAGGATAGGGAACGAAAAACTGTTTTTT CASSGTFRIGNEKLFF